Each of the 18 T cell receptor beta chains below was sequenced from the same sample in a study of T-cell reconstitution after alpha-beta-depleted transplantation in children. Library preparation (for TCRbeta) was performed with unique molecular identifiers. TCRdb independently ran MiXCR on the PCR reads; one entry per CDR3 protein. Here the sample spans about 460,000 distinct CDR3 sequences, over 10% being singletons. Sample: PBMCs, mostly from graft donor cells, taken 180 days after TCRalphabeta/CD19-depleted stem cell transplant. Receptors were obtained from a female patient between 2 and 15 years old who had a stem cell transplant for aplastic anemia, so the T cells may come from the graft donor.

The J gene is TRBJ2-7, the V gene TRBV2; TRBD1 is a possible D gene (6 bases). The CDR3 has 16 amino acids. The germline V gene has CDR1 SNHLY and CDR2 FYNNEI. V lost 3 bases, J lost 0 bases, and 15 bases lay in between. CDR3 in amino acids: CASSDPGRTASYEQYF. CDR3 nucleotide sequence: TGTGCCAGCAGTGATCCGGGACGGACAGCCTCCTACGAGCAGTACTTC.

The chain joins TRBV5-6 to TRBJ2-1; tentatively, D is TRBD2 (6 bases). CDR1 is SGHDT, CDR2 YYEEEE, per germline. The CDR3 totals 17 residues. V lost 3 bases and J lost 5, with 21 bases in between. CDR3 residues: CASSSRPPRLGDNEQFF. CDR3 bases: TGTGCCAGCAGCTCCCGGCCCCCGAGACTAGGGGACAATGAGCAGTTCTTC.

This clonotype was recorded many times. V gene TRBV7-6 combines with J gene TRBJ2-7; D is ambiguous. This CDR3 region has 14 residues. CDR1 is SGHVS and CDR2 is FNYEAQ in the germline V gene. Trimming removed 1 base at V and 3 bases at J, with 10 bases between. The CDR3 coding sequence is TGTGCCAGCAGCTTAGGTCCCCAGAGCTACGAGCAGTACTTC. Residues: CASSLGPQSYEQYF.

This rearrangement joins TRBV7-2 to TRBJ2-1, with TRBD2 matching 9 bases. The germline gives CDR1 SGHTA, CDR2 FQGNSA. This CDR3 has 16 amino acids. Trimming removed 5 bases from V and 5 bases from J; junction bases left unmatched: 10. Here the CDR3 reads CASSPRLAELHNEQFF. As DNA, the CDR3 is TGTGCCAGCAGCCCCCGACTAGCGGAGCTCCACAATGAGCAGTTCTTC.

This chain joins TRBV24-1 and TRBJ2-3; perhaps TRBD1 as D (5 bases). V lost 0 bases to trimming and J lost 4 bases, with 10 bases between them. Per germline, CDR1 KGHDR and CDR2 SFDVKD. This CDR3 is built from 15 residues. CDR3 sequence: CATSDLGHRSDTQYF. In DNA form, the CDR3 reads TGTGCCACCAGTGATTTGGGACATCGCTCAGATACGCAGTATTTT.

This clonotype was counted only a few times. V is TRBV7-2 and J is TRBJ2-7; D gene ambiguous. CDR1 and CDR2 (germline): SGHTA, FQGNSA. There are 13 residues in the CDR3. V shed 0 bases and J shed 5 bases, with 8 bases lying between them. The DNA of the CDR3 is TGTGCCAGCAGCTTAGCGCCTAGGGACGAGCAGTACTTC. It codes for CASSLAPRDEQYF.

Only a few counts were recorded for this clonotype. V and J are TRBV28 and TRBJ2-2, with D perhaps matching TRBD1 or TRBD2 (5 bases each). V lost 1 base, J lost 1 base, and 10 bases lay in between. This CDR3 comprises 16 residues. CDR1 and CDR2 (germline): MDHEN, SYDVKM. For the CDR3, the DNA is TGTGCCAGCAGTTTATTGGGACCCCAGAACACCGGGGAGCTGTTTTTT. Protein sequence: CASSLLGPQNTGELFF. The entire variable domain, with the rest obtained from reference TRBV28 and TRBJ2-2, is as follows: DVKVTQSSRYLVKRTGEKVFLECVQDMDHENMFWYRQDPGLGLRLIYFSYDVKMKEKGDIPEGYSVSREKKERFSLILESASTNQTSMYLCASSLLGPQNTGELFFGEGSRLTVL.

The CDR3 region is CATSTLGLIKMANTGELFF. CDR3 in DNA: TGTGCCACCAGCACCTTGGGCCTTATCAAAATGGCGAACACCGGGGAGCTGTTTTTT. The chain uses TRBV15 and TRBJ2-2; D unclear. V dropped 4 bases and J dropped 0 bases, with 21 bases sitting between them. Germline lookup yields CDR1 LNHNV and CDR2 YYDKDF (reference sequence). The CDR3 covers 19 residues.

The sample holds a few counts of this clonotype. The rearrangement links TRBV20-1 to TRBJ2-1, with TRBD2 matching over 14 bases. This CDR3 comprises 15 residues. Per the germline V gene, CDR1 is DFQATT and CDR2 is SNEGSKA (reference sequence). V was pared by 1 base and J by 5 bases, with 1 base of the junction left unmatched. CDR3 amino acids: CSARVGLAGDNEQFF. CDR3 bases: TGCAGTGCTAGAGTGGGACTAGCGGGAGACAATGAGCAGTTCTTC.

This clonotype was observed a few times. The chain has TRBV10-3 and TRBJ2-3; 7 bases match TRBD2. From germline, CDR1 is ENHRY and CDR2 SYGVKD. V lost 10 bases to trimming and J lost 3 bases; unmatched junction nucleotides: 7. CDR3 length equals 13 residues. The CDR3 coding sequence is TGTGCCACGGGGAGGGGAGTAACAGATACGCAGTATTTT. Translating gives CATGRGVTDTQYF.

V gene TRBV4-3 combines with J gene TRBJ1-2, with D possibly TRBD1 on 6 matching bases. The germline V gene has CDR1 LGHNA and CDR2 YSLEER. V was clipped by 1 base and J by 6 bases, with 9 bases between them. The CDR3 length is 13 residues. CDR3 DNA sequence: TGCGCCAGCAGCCAAGCAACAGGGCATGGCTACACCTTC. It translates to CASSQATGHGYTF.

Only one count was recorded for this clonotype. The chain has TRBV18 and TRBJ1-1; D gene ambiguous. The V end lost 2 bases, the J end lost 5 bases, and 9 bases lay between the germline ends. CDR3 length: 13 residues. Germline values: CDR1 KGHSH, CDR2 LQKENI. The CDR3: CASSPEWRTEAFF. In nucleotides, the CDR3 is TGTGCCAGCTCACCAGAATGGAGGACTGAAGCTTTCTTT.

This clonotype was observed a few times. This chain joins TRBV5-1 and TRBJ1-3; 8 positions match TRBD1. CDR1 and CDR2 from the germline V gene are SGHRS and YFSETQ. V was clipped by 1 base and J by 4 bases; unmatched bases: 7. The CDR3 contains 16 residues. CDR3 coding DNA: TGCGCCAGCAGCTTGTTTGCGACAGGGGTCGGAAACACCATATATTTT. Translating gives CASSLFATGVGNTIYF. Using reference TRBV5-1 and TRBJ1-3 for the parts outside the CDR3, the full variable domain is KAGVTQTPRYLIKTRGQQVTLSCSPISGHRSVSWYQQTPGQGLQFLFEYFSETQRNKGNFPGRFSGRQFSNSRSEMNVSTLELGDSALYLCASSLFATGVGNTIYFGEGSWLTVV.

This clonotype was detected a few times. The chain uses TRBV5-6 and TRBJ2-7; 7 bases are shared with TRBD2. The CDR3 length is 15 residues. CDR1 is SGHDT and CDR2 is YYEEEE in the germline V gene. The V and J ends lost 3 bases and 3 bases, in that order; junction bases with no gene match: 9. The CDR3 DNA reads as TGTGCCAGCAGCTCTAGCGGAAGAACGCACTACGAGCAGTACGTC. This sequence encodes CASSSSGRTHYEQYV.

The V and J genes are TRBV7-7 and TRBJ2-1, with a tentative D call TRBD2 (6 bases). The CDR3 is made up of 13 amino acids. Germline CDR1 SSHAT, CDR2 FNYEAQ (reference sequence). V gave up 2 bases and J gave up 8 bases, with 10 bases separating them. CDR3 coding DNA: TGTGCCAGCAGCTTAAGGAGGGGCGATGAGCAGTTCTTC. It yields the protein CASSLRRGDEQFF.

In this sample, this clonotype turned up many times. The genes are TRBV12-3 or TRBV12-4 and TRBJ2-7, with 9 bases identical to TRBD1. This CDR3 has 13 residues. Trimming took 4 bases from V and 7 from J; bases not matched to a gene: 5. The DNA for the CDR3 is TGTGCCAGCAGTTCCGGACAGGGGAGAGAGCAGTACTTC. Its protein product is CASSSGQGREQYF.

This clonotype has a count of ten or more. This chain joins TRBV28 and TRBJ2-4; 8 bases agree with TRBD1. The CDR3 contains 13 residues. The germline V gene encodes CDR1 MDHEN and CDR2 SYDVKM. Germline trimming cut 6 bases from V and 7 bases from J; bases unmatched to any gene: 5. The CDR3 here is CASSQDRANIQYF. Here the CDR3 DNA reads TGTGCCAGCAGCCAGGACAGGGCGAACATTCAGTACTTC. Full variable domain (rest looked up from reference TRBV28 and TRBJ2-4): DVKVTQSSRYLVKRTGEKVFLECVQDMDHENMFWYRQDPGLGLRLIYFSYDVKMKEKGDIPEGYSVSREKKERFSLILESASTNQTSMYLCASSQDRANIQYFGAGTRLSVL.

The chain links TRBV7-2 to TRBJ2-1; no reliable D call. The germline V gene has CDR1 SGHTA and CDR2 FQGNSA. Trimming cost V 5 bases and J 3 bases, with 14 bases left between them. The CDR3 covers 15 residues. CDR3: CASSHEASGYNEQFF. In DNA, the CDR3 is TGTGCCAGCAGCCATGAAGCTTCTGGCTACAATGAGCAGTTCTTC.